This T cell receptor beta chain was sequenced for a study of blood T cells in healthy people across ages. PCR was performed a second time for roughly 7 to 11 cycles using a sample-barcoded 5' primer and a J-beta primer mix. TCRdb called the 5' RACE reads again in MiXCR, with one record for every CDR3 protein. The sample lists around 1,800,000 distinct CDR3 sequences, 39% occurring once. The germline gives CDR1 ENHRY, CDR2 SYGVKD. The CDR3 is 19 residues long. Trimming at V came to 0 bases and at J to 2 bases, leaving 12 bases not matched to a gene. The origin of this receptor is a human donor in good health. Sequences were obtained from blood. The V and J genes are TRBV10-3 and TRBJ2-4; TRBD1 matches 8 bases. CDR3 region: CAISESWTGILGTKNIQYF. The CDR3 DNA reads TGTGCCATCAGTGAGTCCTGGACAGGGATCCTTGGGACCAAAAACATTCAGTACTTC.